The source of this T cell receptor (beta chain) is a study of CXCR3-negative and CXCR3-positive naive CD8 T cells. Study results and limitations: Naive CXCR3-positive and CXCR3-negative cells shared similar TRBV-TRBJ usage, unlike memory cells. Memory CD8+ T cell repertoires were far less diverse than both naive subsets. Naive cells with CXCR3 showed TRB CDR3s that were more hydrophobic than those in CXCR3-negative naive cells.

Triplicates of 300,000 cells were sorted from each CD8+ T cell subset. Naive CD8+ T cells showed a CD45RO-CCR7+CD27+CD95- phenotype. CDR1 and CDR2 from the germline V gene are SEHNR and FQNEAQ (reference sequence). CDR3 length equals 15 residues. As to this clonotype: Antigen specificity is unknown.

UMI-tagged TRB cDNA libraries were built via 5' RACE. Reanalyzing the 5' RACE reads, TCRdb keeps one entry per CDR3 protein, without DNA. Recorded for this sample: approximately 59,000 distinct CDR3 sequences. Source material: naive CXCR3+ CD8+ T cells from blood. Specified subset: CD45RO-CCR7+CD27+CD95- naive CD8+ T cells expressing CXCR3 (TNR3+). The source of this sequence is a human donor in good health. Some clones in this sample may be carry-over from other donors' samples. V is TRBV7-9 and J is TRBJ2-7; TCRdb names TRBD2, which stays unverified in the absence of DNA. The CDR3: CASSLAVAGSYEQYF.